A single sample gave rise to the 3 T cell receptor beta chains below, sequenced in a study of graft-versus-host responses after intestinal transplantation. Generated by immunoSEQ multiplex PCR, the TCRdb table keeps only in-frame clones and is missing some. The sample records roughly 99,000 clones, roughly 90% being singletons. These receptors are not linked to any known antigen. The sample here was unstimulated CD8+ T cells sorted from spleen or lymph node cells, taken before transplant. The receptors were gathered from a human donor who was the organ donor for an intestinal transplant.

V gene TRBV19 combines with J gene TRBJ1-2; D is unresolved. The V gene's germline CDR1 is LNHDA and CDR2 SQIVND (reference sequence). The length of the CDR3 is 13 residues. V dropped 2 bases and J dropped 5 bases, with 9 bases sitting between them. CDR3 residues: CASSILWAYGYTF. CDR3 in DNA: TGTGCCAGTAGTATATTGTGGGCTTATGGCTACACCTTC.

CDR3 DNA: TGTGCCAGCAGCTCTTGGGACAGGGAGAGGACTGGGGCCAACGTCCTGACTTTC. It codes for CASSSWDRERTGANVLTF. The rearrangement links TRBV5-4 to TRBJ2-6; the match to TRBD1 covers 9 bases. CDR1 SGHNT and CDR2 YYREEE come from the germline V gene (reference sequence). The CDR3 spans 18 residues. J gave up 2 bases and V 3 bases, and 9 bases lay outside the gene matches. Looking up the rest from reference TRBV5-4 and TRBJ2-6 gives the full variable domain: ETGVTQSPTHLIKTRGQQVTLRCSSQSGHNTVSWYQQALGQGPQFIFQYYREEENGRGNFPPRFSGLQFPNYSSELNVNALELDDSALYLCASSSWDRERTGANVLTFGAGSRLTVL.

The V and J genes are TRBV9 and TRBJ1-1; TRBD1 is a possible D gene (5 bases). The germline V and J ends were trimmed by 3 bases and 0 bases, with 21 bases remaining between them. Germline assignment: CDR1 SGDLS and CDR2 YYNGEE. The CDR3 length is 18 residues. The CDR3 sequence is CASSAYASWDSLNTEAFF. DNA for the CDR3: TGTGCCAGCAGCGCATACGCGTCCTGGGACTCTCTGAACACTGAAGCTTTCTTT.